The 13 T cell receptor beta chains given below trace back to one sample, sequenced in a study of tumor-infiltrating lymphocytes in primary liver carcinoma. Scientists recovered RNA and DNA together from approximately 20-30 mg of unsorted bulk tissue. From 500 ng of total RNA, TCR beta-specific cDNA was reverse-transcribed using a constant-region primer. Three rounds of nested multiplex PCR with slightly modified ARM-PCR produced TCR beta libraries. The study ran its first two PCR rounds for around 10 cycles each, using TRBV1-TRBV30 forward primers and a C-beta reverse primer. TCRdb processed the multiplex PCR reads anew with MiXCR; each CDR3 protein has one entry. This repertoire shows tens of thousands of distinct CDR3 sequences, over 60% found once; its top ten account for about half. Material: liver tumor tissue from sampling region 3. Subset indicated: tumor region T3, left-lateral pole. The origin of the receptors is a middle-aged man with primary liver carcinoma and hepatitis B virus infection.

This clonotype counts as medium-sized (0.01 to 0.1%). The CDR3 region is CASSFGLDTQYF. The CDR3 nucleotides are TGTGCCAGCAGCTTTGGACTCGATACGCAGTATTTT. J is TRBJ2-3 and V is TRBV5-5, with TRBD2 as a possible D gene (5 bases). CDR1 is SGHKS and CDR2 is YYEKEE in the germline V gene (reference sequence). V lost 2 bases, J lost 6 bases, and 7 bases lay in between. The CDR3 is 12 amino acids. Full variable domain (outside the CDR3, taken from reference TRBV5-5 and TRBJ2-3): DAGVTQSPTHLIKTRGQQVTLRCSPISGHKSVSWYQQVLGQGPQFIFQYYEKEERGRGNFPDRFSARQFPNYSSELNVNALLLGDSALYLCASSFGLDTQYFGPGTRLTVL.

This clonotype was seen more than once but under ten times. Here the CDR3 omits its conserved ending phenylalanine or tryptophan, so a read error is the likely source. The chain links TRBV6-5 to TRBJ2-7, with 7 bases that match TRBD2. There are 14 residues in the CDR3. Germline CDR1 and CDR2: MNHEY and SVGAGI. Here the CDR3 reads CASSYAGELGEQYL. Written as DNA, the CDR3 is TGTGCCAGTAGTTACGCGGGAGAGCTAGGAGAGCAGTACCTC.

The chain is built from TRBV4-1 and TRBJ1-6; TRBD1 agrees at 7 bases. The CDR3 length is 16 residues. Germline CDR1 is MGHRA and CDR2 is YSYEKL. V lost 3 bases, J lost 12 bases, and 14 bases stayed unmatched. The CDR3 spells CASSHHLQGMDLPLHF. CDR3 DNA: TGCGCCAGCAGCCACCACCTACAGGGGATGGATTTACCCCTCCACTTT.

This clonotype was seen once. One end of the junction is discordant with germline, which a read error may explain. The V call is TRBV4-1, the J call TRBJ2-3; perhaps D is TRBD1 or TRBD2 (6 bases each). In germline, CDR1 is MGHRA, CDR2 YSYEKL. This CDR3 has 22 amino acids. As DNA, the CDR3 is TGCACCAGCAGCCAACCCCCACTGACTAGAGGGGGGCGGAAGGTCAGCACAGATACGCAGTATTTT. It codes for CTSSQPPLTRGGRKVSTDTQYF.

This clonotype was detected ten times or more. The gene calls are TRBV7-9 and TRBJ2-1; possible D gene TRBD2, 6 bases. Germline loops: CDR1 SEHNR, CDR2 FQNEAQ (reference sequence). CDR3 size: 15 residues. Trimming took 3 bases from V and 4 from J, leaving 13 bases between them. The CDR3 DNA reads TGTGCCAGCAGCTTCGGGGGACTTGGTTACAATGAGCAGTTCTTC. Translating gives CASSFGGLGYNEQFF.

With respect to this clonotype: The CDR3 ends on some other residue instead of the conserved phenylalanine or tryptophan, so this is likely a read error. This chain uses TRBV5-5 with TRBJ2-7; D is unclear. Germline CDR1 reads SGHKS; CDR2 reads YYEKEE (reference sequence). The CDR3 runs to 17 residues. The CDR3 DNA follows: TGTACCAGCAGTTTGGAGCAACACCTGACTCGGCCCTACGAGCAGTACCTC. It encodes CTSSLEQHLTRPYEQYL.

In regard to this clonotype: The junction shows a germline mismatch at one end, possibly a read error. J is TRBJ2-2 and V is TRBV28; possibly TRBD2 for D (5 bases). The CDR3 consists of 12 residues. The germline V gene has CDR1 MDHEN and CDR2 SYDVKM. CDR3 nucleotide sequence: TGTGCCAGCAGTCTTAACACCGGGGAGCTGCCTTTT. Amino acids: CASSLNTGELPF. The entire variable domain, with the rest obtained from reference TRBV28 and TRBJ2-2, is as follows: DVKVTQSSRYLVKRTGEKVFLECVQDMDHENMFWYRQDPGLGLRLIYFSYDVKMKEKGDIPEGYSVSREKKERFSLILESASTNQTSMYLCASSLNTGELPFGEGSRLTVL.

Concerning this clonotype itself: Sequence at one end of the junction differs from germline and may be a read error. The chain recombines TRBV29-1 with TRBJ2-7; no reliable D call. Germline V gives CDR1 SQVTM, CDR2 ANQGSEA. The CDR3 sequence is 13 residues long. Here the CDR3 DNA reads TGCAGCGTTGCAGTTGTTCCCTCCTACAAGCAGTATTTC. Translation: CSVAVVPSYKQYF.

As regards this clonotype: One junction end disagrees with the germline gene, perhaps due to a read error. The chain carries TRBV11-2 and TRBJ2-2; a weak D match, TRBD2 (6 bases). Germline V gene lookup returns CDR1 SGHAT and CDR2 FQNNGV. The CDR3 length is 15 residues. The DNA for the CDR3 is TGTGCCAGCAGCGTCGCGGGATCGAACACCGGGGAGTTGTTTTTT. Residues: CASSVAGSNTGELFF.

Regarding this clonotype: A read error may produce the germline difference seen at one junction end. V and J are TRBV6-5 and TRBJ2-7; 8 bases are a match to TRBD1. CDR1 is MNHEY and CDR2 is SVGAGI in the germline V gene. The CDR3 runs to 15 residues. The CDR3 bases are TGTGCCAGCAGTATCGGACAGGGCAGCTCCTACGAACAGTACTTC. This sequence encodes CASSIGQGSSYEQYF.

With respect to this clonotype: The germline gene is not matched at one end of the junction; a read error may be the cause. The chain joins TRBV10-3 to TRBJ1-1; unclear D gene. This CDR3 spans 13 amino acids. Germline CDR1 ENHRY, CDR2 SYGVKD. CDR3 in amino acids: CAIGEEDFSEAFF. CDR3 bases: TGTGCCATCGGTGAGGAGGACTTCAGTGAAGCTTTCTTT.

V is TRBV7-9 and J is TRBJ1-2; D ambiguous. This CDR3 contains 13 residues. Germline CDR1 and CDR2: SEHNR and FQNEAQ (reference sequence). V lost 3 bases and J 8 bases, leaving 13 bases between the germline ends. CDR3 sequence reads: CASSFIESGGYTF. The CDR3 DNA follows: TGTGCCAGCAGCTTTATCGAGTCTGGCGGCTACACCTTC.

Concerning this clonotype: The conserved phenylalanine or tryptophan normally closing the CDR3 is absent here, so this likely arose from a read error. The limits of the CDR3 on the DNA are not certain, so only TCRdb's listed CDR3 is given. The rearrangement uses TRBV6-6 and TRBJ2-3; the table's TRBD2 call for D was not verified on the DNA. The CDR3 sequence runs 17 residues, both termini included. Germline CDR1 is MNHNY and CDR2 is SVGAGI (reference sequence). The CDR3 loop reads CASRPPTSGRRTDTQCI.